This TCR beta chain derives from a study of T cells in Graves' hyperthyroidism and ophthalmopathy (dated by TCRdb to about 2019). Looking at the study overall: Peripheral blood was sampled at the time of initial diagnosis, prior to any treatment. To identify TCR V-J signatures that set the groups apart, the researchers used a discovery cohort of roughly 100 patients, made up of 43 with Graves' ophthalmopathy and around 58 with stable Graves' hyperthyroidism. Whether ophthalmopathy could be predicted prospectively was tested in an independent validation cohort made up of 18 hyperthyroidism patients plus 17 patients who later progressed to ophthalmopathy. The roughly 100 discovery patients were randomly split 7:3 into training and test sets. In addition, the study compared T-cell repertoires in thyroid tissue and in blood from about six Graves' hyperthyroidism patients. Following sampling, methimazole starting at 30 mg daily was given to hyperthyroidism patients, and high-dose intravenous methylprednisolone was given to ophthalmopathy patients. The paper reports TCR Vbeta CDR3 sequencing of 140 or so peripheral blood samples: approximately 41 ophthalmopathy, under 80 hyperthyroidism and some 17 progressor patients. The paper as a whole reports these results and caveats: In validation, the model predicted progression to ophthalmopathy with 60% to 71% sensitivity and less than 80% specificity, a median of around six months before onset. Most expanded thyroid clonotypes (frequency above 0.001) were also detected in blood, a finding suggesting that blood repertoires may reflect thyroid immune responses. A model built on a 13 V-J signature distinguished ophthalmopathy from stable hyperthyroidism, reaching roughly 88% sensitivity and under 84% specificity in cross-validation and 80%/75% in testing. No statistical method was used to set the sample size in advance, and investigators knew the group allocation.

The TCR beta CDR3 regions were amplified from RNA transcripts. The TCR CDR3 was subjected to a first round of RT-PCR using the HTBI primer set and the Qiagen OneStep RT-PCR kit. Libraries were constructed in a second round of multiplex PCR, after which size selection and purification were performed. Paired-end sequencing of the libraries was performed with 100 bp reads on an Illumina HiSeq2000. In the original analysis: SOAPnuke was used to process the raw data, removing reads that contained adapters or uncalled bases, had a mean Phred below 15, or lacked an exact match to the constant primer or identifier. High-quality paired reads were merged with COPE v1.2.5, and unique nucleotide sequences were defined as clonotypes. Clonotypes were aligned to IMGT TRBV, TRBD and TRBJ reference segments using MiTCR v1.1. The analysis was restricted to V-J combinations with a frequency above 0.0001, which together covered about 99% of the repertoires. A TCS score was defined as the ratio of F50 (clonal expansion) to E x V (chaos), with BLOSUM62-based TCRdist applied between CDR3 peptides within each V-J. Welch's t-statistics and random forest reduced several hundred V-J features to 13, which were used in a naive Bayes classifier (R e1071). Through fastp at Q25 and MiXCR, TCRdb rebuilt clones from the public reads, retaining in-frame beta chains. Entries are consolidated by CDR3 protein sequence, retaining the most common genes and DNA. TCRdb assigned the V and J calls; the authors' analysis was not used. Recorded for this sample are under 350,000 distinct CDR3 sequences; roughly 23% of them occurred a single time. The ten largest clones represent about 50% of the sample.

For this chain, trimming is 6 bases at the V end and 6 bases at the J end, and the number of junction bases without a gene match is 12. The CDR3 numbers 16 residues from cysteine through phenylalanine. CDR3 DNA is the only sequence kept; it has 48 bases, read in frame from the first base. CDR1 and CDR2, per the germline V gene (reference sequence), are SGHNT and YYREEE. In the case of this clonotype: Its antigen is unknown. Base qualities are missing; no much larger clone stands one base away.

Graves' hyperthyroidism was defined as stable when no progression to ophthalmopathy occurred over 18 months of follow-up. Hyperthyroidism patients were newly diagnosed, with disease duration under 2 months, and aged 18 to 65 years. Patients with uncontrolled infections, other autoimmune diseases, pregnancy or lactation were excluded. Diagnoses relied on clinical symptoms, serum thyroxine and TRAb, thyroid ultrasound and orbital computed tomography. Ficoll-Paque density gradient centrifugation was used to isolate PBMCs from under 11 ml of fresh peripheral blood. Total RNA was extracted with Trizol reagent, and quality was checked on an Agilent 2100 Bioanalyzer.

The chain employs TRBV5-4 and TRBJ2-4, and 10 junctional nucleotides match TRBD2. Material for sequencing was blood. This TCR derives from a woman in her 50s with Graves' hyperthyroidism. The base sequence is TGTGCCAGCAAGCGAACAGCGGGAGGGCCTTTAAACATTCAGTACTTC. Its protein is CASKRTAGGPLNIQYF. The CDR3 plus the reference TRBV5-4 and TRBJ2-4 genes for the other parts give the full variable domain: ETGVTQSPTHLIKTRGQQVTLRCSSQSGHNTVSWYQQALGQGPQFIFQYYREEENGRGNFPPRFSGLQFPNYSSELNVNALELDDSALYLCASKRTAGGPLNIQYFGAGTRLSVL.